This T cell receptor beta chain was recorded in a study of cytomegalovirus exposure and HLA in healthy donors. Study-wide results and caveats: Sequencing had likely introduced a cluster of highly shared sequence variants as an artifact. Accurate predictions that matched the HLA-A and HLA-B alleles of most subjects were reportedly made from TCR beta sequences.

On this clone: Antigen: not known.

The CDR3 is made up of 13 amino acids. CDR1 ENHRY and CDR2 SYGVKD come from the germline V gene. The V and J ends lost 9 bases and 8 bases respectively, with 16 bases between them. This PCR relied on a set of 60 Vbeta primers and 13 Jbeta primers. Profiled with immunoSEQ multiplex PCR; TCRdb holds only in-frame clones, not every one. The sample gives about 180,000 clones, 75% to 85% of which show up once; 3.5% to 4.5% is in the top ten. Sequences were obtained from PBMCs. The TCR originated in a woman aged 55-75 years in good health and CMV-seropositive. V usage is TRBV10-3 and J usage is TRBJ1-4; D is perhaps TRBD1 (5 bases). As DNA, the CDR3 is TGTGCCATGACTCAGGGATTAGGAGAAAAACTGTTTTTT. Translated, it gives CAMTQGLGEKLFF.